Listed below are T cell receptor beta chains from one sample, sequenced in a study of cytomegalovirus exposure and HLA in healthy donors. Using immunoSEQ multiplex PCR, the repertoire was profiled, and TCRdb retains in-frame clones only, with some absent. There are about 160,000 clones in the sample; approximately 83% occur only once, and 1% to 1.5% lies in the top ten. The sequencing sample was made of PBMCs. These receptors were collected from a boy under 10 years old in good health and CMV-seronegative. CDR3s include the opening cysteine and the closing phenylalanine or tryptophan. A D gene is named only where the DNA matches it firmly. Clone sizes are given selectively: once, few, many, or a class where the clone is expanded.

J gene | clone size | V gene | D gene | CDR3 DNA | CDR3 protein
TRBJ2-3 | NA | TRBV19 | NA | TGTGCCACCCGGAGCGGAGCCACCACAGATACGCAGTATTTT | CATRSGATTDTQYF
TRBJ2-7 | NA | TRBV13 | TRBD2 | TGTGCCAGCAGCCCCGGACTAGCGGAGTCCTACGAGCAGTACTTC | CASSPGLAESYEQYF
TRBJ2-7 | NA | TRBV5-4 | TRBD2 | TGTGCCAGCAGCTATGGACTAGCGGGGTTCTCCTACGAGCAGTACTTC | CASSYGLAGFSYEQYF
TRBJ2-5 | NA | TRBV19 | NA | TGTGCCAGTAGCCTGATGGGCTACCAAGAGACCCAGTACTTC | CASSLMGYQETQYF
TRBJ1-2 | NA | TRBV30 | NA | TGTGCCTGGAAAGGGGTGGGTGGCTACACCTTC | CAWKGVGGYTF
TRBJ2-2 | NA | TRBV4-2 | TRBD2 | TGTGCCAGCAGCCAAGAGAGAGGGGGGCTAGCGGGGACCGGGGAGCTGTTTTTT | CASSQERGGLAGTGELFF
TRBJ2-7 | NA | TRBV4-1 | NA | TGCGCCAGCAGCCAAGATGTCAGGAGGGTGTGGTACGAGCAGTACTTC | CASSQDVRRVWYEQYF
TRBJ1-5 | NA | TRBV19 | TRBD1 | TGTGCCAGTAGCTGGGGACAGGGGATGAGTCAGCCCCAGCATTTT | CASSWGQGMSQPQHF
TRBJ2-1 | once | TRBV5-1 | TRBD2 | TGCGCCAGCAGCCCCCGGACTAGCGGGACGATTGAGCAGTTCTTC | CASSPRTSGTIEQFF
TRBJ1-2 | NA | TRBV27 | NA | TGTGCCAGCAGTTTATCTCGCACGGTAAACTATGGCTACACCTTC | CASSLSRTVNYGYTF
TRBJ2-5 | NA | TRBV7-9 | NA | TGTGCCAGCAGCTCAAACAGGGAGCGGGAGACCCAGTACTTC | CASSSNRERETQYF
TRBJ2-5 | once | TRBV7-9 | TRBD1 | TGTGCCAGCAGTACCGGGACAGGGGAACGAGAGACCCAGTACTTC | CASSTGTGERETQYF
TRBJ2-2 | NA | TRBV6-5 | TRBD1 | TGTGCCAGCAGTTGGGAACAGGGGGCCTCCGGGGAGCTGTTTTTT | CASSWEQGASGELFF
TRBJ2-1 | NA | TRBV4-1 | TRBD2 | TGCGCCAGCAGCCAAGATCTTGGGACTAGGGGAGGTGAGCAGTTCTTC | CASSQDLGTRGGEQFF
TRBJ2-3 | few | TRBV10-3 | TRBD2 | TGTGCCACCCAGCGAAACCTCCAGGGAGGGGGCACAGATACGCAGTATTTT | CATQRNLQGGGTDTQYF
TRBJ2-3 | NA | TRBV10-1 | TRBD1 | TGCGCCAGCAGCCGGGACAGGGGCTTCGATACGCAGTATTTT | CASSRDRGFDTQYF
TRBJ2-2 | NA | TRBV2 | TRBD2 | TGTGCCAGCAGTGAATATCCGGGGGGCACCGGGGAGCTGTTTTTT | CASSEYPGGTGELFF
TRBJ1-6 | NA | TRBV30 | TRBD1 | TGTGCCTGGACCCGGACAGGTGACTCCTATAATTCACCCCTCCACTTT | CAWTRTGDSYNSPLHF
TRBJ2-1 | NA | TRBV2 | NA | TGTGCCAGCAGTGAAGCTTTAGAGCAGTTCTTC | CASSEALEQFF
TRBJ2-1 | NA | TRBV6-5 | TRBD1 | TGTGCCAGCAGACCGGACAGGGGTAATGAGCAGTTCTTC | CASRPDRGNEQFF
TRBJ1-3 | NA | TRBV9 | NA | TGTGCCAGCAGCCCCCGCGACAGCTCTGGAAACACCATATATTTT | CASSPRDSSGNTIYF
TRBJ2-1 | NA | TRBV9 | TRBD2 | TGTGCCAGCAGCCAGACTAGCGCCACACGTAGTGAGCAGTTCTTC | CASSQTSATRSEQFF
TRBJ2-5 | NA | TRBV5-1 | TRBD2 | TGCGCCAGCACCTCCGGGGGGGCTAACGAAGAGACCCAGTACTTC | CASTSGGANEETQYF
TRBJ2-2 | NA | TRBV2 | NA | TGTGCCAGCAAGCTGGACATTACGAACACCGGGGAGCTGTTTTTT | CASKLDITNTGELFF
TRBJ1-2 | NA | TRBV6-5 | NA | TGTGCCAGCAGTTACTCAGCGGGAAATGATGGCTACACCTTC | CASSYSAGNDGYTF
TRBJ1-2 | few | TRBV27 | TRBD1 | TGTGCCAGCAGTCCGTGGACAGGGTGGGCCTATGGCTACACCTTC | CASSPWTGWAYGYTF
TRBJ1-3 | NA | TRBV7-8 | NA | TGTGCCAGCAGCTTTACCCTAAGCCGAGACTCTGGAAACACCATATATTTT | CASSFTLSRDSGNTIYF
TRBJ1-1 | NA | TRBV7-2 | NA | TGTGCCAGCAGCTTAGATTTATCCTACACTGAAGCTTTCTTT | CASSLDLSYTEAFF
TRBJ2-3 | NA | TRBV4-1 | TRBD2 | TGCGCCAGCAGCCAACTAGCGGGGGACACAGATACGCAGTATTTT | CASSQLAGDTDTQYF
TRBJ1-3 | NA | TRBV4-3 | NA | TGCGCCAGCAGCCAAGCTTTGGGCACCTCTGGAAACACCATATATTTT | CASSQALGTSGNTIYF
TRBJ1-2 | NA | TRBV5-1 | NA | TGCGCCAGCAGCTTGGGCAGCGTGAACTATGGCTACACCTTC | CASSLGSVNYGYTF
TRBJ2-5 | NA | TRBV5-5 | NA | TGTGCCAGCAGCTCCTACAGGGAAAGAGGGAACCAAGAGACCCAGTACTTC | CASSSYRERGNQETQYF
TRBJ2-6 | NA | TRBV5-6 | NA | TGTGCCAGCCGAGACTCCAGAAGGGGGGCCAACGTCCTGACTTTC | CASRDSRRGANVLTF
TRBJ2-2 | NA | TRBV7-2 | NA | TGTGCCAGCAGCTTACCCAGGGGGGCGAACACCGGGGAGCTGTTTTTT | CASSLPRGANTGELFF
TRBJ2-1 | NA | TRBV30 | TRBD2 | TGTGCCTGGAGCCAAGGGACTAGCGGGGTAAATGAGCAGTTCTTC | CAWSQGTSGVNEQFF
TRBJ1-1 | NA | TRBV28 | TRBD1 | TGTGCCAGCAGTTCAGGGGGGAACACTGAAGCTTTCTTT | CASSSGGNTEAFF
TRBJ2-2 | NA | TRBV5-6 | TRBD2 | TGTGCCAGCAGCGTTGGACTAGCGGACACCGGGGAGCTGTTTTTT | CASSVGLADTGELFF
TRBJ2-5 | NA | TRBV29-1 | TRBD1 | TGCAGCGTTGGACCGAGAGGGACAGGGGAAGAGACCCAGTACTTC | CSVGPRGTGEETQYF
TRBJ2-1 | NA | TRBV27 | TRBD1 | TGTGCCAGCAGTCACCAGCGAAGGGACAGGGGCGGCAATGAGCAGTTCTTC | CASSHQRRDRGGNEQFF
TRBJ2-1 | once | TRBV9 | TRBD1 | TGTGCCAGCAGCAACGAGGGACAGCACATCAACAATGAGCAGTTCTTC | CASSNEGQHINNEQFF
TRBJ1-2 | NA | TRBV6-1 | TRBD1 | TGTGCCAGCAGTCAAGGGGGCAACTATGGCTACACCTTC | CASSQGGNYGYTF
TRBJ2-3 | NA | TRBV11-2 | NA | TGTGCCAGCAGCTTCTTGGTGTCGGCGGCCGTAGATACGCAGTATTTT | CASSFLVSAAVDTQYF
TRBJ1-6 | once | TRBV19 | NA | TGTGCCAGTAGTCCGGGACTGAGCTCCTATAATTCACCCCTCCACTTT | CASSPGLSSYNSPLHF
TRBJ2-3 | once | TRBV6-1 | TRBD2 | TGTGCCAGCAGTGAATTCCAAAATAGCGGGGGGTCCGGGGATACGCAGTATTTT | CASSEFQNSGGSGDTQYF
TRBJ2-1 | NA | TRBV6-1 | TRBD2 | TGTGCCAGCAGAGGACTAGCGGGTTCCTACAATGAGCAGTTCTTC | CASRGLAGSYNEQFF
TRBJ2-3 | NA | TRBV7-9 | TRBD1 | TGTGCCAGCAGCCTGGACAGGATAAGCACAGATACGCAGTATTTT | CASSLDRISTDTQYF
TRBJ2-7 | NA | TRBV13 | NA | TGTGCCAGCAGCTTCGGATCAAGGGGCTTCTACGAGCAGTACTTC | CASSFGSRGFYEQYF